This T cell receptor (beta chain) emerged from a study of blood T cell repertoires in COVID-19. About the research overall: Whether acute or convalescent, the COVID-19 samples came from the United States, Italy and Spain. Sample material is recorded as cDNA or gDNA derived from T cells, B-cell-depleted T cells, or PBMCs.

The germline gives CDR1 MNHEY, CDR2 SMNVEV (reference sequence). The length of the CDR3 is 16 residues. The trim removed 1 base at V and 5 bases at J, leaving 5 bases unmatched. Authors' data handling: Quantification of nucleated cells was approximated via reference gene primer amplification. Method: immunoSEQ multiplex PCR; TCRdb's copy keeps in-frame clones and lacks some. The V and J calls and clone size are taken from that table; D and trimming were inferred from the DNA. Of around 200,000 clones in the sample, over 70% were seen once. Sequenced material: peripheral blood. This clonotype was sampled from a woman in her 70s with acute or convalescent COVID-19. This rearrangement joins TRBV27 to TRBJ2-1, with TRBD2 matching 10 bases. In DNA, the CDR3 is TGTGCCAGCAGTTTATTCGCTAGCGGGAGCGACAATGAGCAGTTCTTC. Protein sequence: CASSLFASGSDNEQFF.